This entry features one T cell receptor (beta chain) sequence. Its antigen remains unknown. This sample was included in a study of shared clonotypes between healthy human individuals. Nashville, Tennessee was home to all donors, who were Caucasian adults. V was shortened by 4 bases and J by 3 bases, with 16 bases between the two germline ends. The germline gives CDR1 MDHEN, CDR2 SYDVKM. This CDR3 has 15 amino acids. TCRdb keeps only in-frame clones here, not all; method: immunoSEQ multiplex PCR. The repertoire holds some 2.4 million clones, with over 85% as singletons. Notes on the study in general: The sharing of 4.5% to 5% of naive CD4 clonotypes was seen across a handful of donors. Sampling covered nothing but blood. Tissue TCR repertoires likely differ from those found in blood. Enrolling few donors narrowed the genetic and exposure-history diversity that was represented.

The source of this sequence is a man aged 18 to 29 in good health. Some clones in this sample may be carry-over from other donors' samples. The sequenced material came from naive CD4+ T cells from PBMCs. Specified subset: CD45RA+ positively selected. The gene calls are TRBV28 and TRBJ2-7, with D perhaps given as TRBD1 or TRBD2 (5 bases each). CDR3 protein: CASSSGGPNIYEQYF. For the CDR3, the DNA is TGTGCCAGCAGTTCTGGGGGACCGAATATCTACGAGCAGTACTTC.